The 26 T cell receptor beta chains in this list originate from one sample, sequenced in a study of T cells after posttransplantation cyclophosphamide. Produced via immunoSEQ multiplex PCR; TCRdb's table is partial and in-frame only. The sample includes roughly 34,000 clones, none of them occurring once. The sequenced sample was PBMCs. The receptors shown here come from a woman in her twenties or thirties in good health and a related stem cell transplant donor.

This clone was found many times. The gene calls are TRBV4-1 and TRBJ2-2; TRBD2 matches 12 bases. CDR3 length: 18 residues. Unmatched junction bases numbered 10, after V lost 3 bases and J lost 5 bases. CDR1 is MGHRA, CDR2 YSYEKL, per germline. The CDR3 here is CASSHRLAGEPGTGELFF. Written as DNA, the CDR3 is TGCGCCAGCAGCCACCGACTAGCGGGGGAACCGGGGACCGGGGAGCTGTTTTTT.

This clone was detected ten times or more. The CDR3 bases are TGTGCCAGCAGCTTAGAGGGGCTGGGGAACACTGAAGCTTTCTTT. Amino acids: CASSLEGLGNTEAFF. The chain links TRBV7-4 to TRBJ1-1; possibly TRBD1 for D (5 bases). The V and J ends lost 1 base and 1 base respectively, with 10 bases between them. Germline V gives CDR1 SGHVT, CDR2 SQSDAQ. The CDR3 is made up of 15 amino acids.

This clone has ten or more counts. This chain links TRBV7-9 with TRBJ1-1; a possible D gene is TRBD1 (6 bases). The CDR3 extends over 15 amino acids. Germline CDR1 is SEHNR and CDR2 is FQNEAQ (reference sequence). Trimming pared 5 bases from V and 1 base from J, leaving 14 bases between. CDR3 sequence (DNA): TGTGCCAGCAGCGTAACTTGGACAGAGAACACTGAAGCTTTCTTT. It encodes CASSVTWTENTEAFF.

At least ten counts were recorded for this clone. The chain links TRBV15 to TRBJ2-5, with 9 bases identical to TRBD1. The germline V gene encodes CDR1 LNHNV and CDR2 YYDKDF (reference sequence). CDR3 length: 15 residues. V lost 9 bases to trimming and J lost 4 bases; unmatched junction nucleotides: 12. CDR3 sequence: CATGEQGAPGETQYF. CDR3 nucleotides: TGTGCCACTGGGGAACAGGGGGCGCCGGGAGAGACCCAGTACTTC.

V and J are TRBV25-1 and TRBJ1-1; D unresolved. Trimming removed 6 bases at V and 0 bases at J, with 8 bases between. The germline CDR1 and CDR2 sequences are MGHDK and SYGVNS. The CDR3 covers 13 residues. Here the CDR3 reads CASRGHLNTEAFF. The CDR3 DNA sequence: TGTGCCAGCAGAGGGCATTTGAACACTGAAGCTTTCTTT.

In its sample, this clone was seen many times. The CDR3 bases are TGTGCCAGCAGTTGGGGGGGGTTCGATGAAGCTTTCTTT. Protein: CASSWGGFDEAFF. The chain is built from TRBV28 and TRBJ1-1; tentative D call: TRBD1 (5 bases). The CDR3 spans 13 residues. The germline V gene encodes CDR1 MDHEN and CDR2 SYDVKM. Trimming removed 4 bases from V and 7 bases from J, with 13 bases in between. Full variable domain (missing parts from reference TRBV28 and TRBJ1-1): DVKVTQSSRYLVKRTGEKVFLECVQDMDHENMFWYRQDPGLGLRLIYFSYDVKMKEKGDIPEGYSVSREKKERFSLILESASTNQTSMYLCASSWGGFDEAFFGQGTRLTVV.

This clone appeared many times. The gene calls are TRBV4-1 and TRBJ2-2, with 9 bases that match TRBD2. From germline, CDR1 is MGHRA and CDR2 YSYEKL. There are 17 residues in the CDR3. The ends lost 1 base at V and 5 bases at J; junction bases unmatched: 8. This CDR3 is CASSQVLVLAGTGELFF. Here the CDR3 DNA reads TGCGCCAGCAGCCAAGTGCTCGTCCTAGCGGGGACCGGGGAGCTGTTTTTT.

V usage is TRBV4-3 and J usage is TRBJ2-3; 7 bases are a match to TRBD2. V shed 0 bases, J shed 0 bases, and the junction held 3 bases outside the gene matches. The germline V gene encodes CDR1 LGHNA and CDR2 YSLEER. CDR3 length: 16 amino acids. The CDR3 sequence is CASSQEGRGSTDTQYF. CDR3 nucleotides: TGCGCCAGCAGCCAAGAGGGGCGGGGGAGCACAGATACGCAGTATTTT.

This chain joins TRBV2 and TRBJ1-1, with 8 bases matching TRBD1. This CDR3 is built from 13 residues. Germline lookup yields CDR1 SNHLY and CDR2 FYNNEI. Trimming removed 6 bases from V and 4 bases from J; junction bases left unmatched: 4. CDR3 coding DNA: TGTGCCAGCAGAACAGACAGGGGCACTGAAGCTTTCTTT. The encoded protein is CASRTDRGTEAFF.

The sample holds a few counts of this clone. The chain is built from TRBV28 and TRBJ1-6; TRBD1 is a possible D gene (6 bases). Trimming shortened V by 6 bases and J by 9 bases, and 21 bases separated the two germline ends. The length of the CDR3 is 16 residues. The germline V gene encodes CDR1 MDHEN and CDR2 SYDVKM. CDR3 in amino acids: CASREKQGPSSSPLHF. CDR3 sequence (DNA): TGTGCCAGCAGGGAGAAACAGGGCCCTTCTTCTTCACCCCTCCACTTT.

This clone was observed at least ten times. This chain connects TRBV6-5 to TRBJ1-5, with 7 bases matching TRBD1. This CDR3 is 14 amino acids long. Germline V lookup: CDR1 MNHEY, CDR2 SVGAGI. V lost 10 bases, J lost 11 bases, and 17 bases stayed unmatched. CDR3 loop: CATAEGASVRAQHF. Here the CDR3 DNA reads TGTGCCACCGCGGAGGGGGCAAGCGTCAGGGCCCAGCATTTT.

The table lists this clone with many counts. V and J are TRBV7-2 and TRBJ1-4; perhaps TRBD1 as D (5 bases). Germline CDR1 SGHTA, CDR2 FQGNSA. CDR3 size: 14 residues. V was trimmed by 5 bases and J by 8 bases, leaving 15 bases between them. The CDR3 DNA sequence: TGTGCCAGCAGCCCCGGGGGATATATAGAAAAACTGTTTTTT. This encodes CASSPGGYIEKLFF.

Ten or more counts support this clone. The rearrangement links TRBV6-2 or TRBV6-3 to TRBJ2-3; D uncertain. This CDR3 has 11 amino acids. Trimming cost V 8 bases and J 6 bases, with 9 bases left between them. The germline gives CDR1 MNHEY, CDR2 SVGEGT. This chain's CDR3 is CASQNLDTQYF. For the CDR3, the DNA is TGTGCCAGCCAGAACCTGGATACGCAGTATTTT.

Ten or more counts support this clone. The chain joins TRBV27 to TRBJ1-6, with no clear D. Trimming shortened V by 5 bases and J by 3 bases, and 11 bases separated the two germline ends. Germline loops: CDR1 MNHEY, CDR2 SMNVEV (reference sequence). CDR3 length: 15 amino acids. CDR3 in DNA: TGTGCCAGCAGTGAAAAGGCCAGCTATAATTCACCCCTCCACTTT. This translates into CASSEKASYNSPLHF.

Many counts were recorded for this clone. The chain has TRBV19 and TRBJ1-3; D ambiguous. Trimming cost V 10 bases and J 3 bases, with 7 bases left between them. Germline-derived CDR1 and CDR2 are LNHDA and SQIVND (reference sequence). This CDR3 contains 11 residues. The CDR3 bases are TGTGCCACCGTAGTTGGAAACACCATATATTTT. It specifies CATVVGNTIYF.

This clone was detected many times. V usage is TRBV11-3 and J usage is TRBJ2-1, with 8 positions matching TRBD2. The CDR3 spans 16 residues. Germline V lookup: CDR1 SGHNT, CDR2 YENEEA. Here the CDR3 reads CASRFLVPGLVNEQFF. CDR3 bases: TGTGCAAGTCGCTTCCTCGTCCCGGGACTAGTCAATGAGCAGTTCTTC.

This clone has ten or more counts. CDR3 loop: CASGQGIEYGYTF. For the CDR3, the DNA is TGTGCCAGCGGACAGGGAATCGAGTATGGCTACACCTTC. The chain joins TRBV6-1 to TRBJ1-2; 8 bases are shared with TRBD1. This CDR3 is 13 amino acids long. Germline values: CDR1 MNHNS, CDR2 SASEGT. V lost 8 bases, J lost 5 bases, and 7 bases stayed unmatched.

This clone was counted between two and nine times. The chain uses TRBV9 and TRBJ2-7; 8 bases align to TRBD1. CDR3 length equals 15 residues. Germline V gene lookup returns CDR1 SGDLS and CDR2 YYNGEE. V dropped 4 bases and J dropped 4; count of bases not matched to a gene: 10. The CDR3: CASSPTGQGLYEQYF. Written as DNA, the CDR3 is TGTGCCAGCAGCCCAACCGGACAGGGTCTGTACGAGCAGTACTTC.

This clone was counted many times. The CDR3 coding sequence is TGCGCCAGCAGCCAAAGGACAGGGAGCTCCTACGAGCAGTACTTC. This sequence encodes CASSQRTGSSYEQYF. V gene TRBV4-1 combines with J gene TRBJ2-7; 8 nucleotides agree with TRBD1. The CDR3 contains 15 residues. The V segment lost 2 bases and the J segment 0 bases; nucleotides outside the gene matches: 3. Germline V gene lookup returns CDR1 MGHRA and CDR2 YSYEKL.

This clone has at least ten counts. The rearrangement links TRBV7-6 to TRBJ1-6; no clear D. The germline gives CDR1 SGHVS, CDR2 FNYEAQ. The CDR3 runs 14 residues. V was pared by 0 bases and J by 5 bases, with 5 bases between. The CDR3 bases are TGTGCCAGCAGCTTAGCCCGGGATAATTCACCCCTCCACTTT. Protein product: CASSLARDNSPLHF.

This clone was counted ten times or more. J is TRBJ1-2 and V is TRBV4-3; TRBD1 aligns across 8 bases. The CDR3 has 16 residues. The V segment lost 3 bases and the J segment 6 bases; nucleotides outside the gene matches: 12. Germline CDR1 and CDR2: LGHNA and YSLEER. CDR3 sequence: CASSHAREDRVNGYTF. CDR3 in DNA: TGCGCCAGCAGCCATGCCCGGGAGGACAGGGTGAATGGCTACACCTTC.

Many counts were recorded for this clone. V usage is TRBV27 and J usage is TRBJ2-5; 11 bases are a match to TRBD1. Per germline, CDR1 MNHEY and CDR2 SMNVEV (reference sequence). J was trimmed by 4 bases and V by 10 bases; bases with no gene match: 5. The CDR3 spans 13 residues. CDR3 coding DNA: TGTGCCACTGGACAGGGGGCCGTAGAGACCCAGTACTTC. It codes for CATGQGAVETQYF.

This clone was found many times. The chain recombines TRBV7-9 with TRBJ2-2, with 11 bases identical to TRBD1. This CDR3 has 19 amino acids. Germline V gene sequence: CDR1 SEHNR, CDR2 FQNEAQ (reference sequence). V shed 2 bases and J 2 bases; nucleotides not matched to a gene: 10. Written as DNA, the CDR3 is TGTGCCAGCAGCTTAAGGGGAATGGACAGGGGGCTAAACACCGGGGAGCTGTTTTTT. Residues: CASSLRGMDRGLNTGELFF. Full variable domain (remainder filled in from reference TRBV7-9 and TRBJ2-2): DTGVSQNPRHKITKRGQNVTFRCDPISEHNRLYWYRQTLGQGPEFLTYFQNEAQLEKSRLLSDRFSAERPKGSFSTLEIQRTEQGDSAMYLCASSLRGMDRGLNTGELFFGEGSRLTVL.

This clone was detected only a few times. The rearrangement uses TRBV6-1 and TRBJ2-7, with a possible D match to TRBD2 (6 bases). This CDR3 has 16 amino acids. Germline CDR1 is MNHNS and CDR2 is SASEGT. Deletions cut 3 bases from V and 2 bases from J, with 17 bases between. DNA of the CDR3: TGTGCCAGCAGTGATATTGCGGGATCAGGAACCTACGAGCAGTACTTC. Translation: CASSDIAGSGTYEQYF.

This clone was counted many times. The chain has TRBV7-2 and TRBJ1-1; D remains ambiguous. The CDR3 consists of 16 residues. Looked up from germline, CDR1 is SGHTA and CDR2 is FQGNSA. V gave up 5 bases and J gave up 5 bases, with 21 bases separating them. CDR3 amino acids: CASSPQPLGGGTEAFF. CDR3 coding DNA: TGTGCCAGCAGCCCACAGCCCCTGGGTGGAGGTACTGAAGCTTTCTTT.

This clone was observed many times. The CDR3 sequence is CASRGKSSNQPQHF. CDR3 in DNA: TGTGCCAGCCGGGGAAAGAGTAGCAATCAGCCCCAGCATTTT. The genes are TRBV6-5 and TRBJ1-5; D ambiguous. V shed 8 bases and J shed 0 bases, with 11 bases lying between them. From germline, CDR1 is MNHEY and CDR2 SVGAGI. The CDR3 totals 14 residues.